The 15 T cell receptor beta chains listed next were all sequenced from one sample in a study of T-cell memory formation after mild COVID-19. One entry per CDR3 protein, called by TCRdb with MiXCR from the 5' RACE reads. The sample shows approximately 150,000 distinct CDR3 sequences, roughly 15% of them seen only once. The sample consisted of PBMCs or a T cell subset sorted from them (not recorded which). These receptors all come from an adult woman who had mild COVID-19 (a few samples of this study predate the infection). Cell type and time point are not known.

This clonotype was seen more than once but under ten times. The chain employs TRBV25-1 and TRBJ1-4; 7 bases are shared with TRBD1. Trimming cost V 6 bases and J 8 bases; bases outside gene matches: 6. This CDR3 comprises 13 residues. The germline V gene has CDR1 MGHDK and CDR2 SYGVNS. The CDR3 here is CASRGQVREKLFF. The DNA for the CDR3 is TGTGCCAGCAGAGGACAGGTTAGGGAAAAACTGTTTTTT.

The chain employs TRBV7-9 and TRBJ1-2; a possible D gene is TRBD1 (5 bases). Trimming shortened V by 2 bases and J by 2 bases, and 9 bases separated the two germline ends. Germline V lookup: CDR1 SEHNR, CDR2 FQNEAQ (reference sequence). This CDR3 spans 14 amino acids. In DNA, the CDR3 is TGTGCCAGCAGCTTAAGCAGGGAGAACTATGGCTACACCTTC. Translating gives CASSLSRENYGYTF.

This chain connects TRBV7-9 to TRBJ2-7; weak D call: TRBD1 (5 bases). Germline values: CDR1 SEHNR, CDR2 FQNEAQ (reference sequence). This CDR3 contains 16 residues. Trimming removed 3 bases from V and 0 bases from J, with 15 bases in between. CDR3 sequence reads: CASSFKGPIPSYEQYF. The CDR3 region has the DNA TGTGCCAGCAGCTTCAAGGGGCCGATACCCTCCTACGAGCAGTACTTC.

CDR3 in DNA: TGTGCCAGTAGTATAGATGTTGGGGTAGTGGGCACCGGGGAGCTGTTTTTT. This encodes CASSIDVGVVGTGELFF. The V call is TRBV19, the J call TRBJ2-2, with D unresolved. CDR1 is LNHDA and CDR2 is SQIVND in the germline V gene (reference sequence). The CDR3 consists of 17 residues. Trimming left V 0 bases short and J 4 bases short, with 15 bases between.

The V and J genes are TRBV19 and TRBJ2-1; D might be TRBD1 (5 bases). CDR3 size: 13 residues. The germline V gene encodes CDR1 LNHDA and CDR2 SQIVND (reference sequence). V lost 3 bases to trimming and J lost 4 bases, with 7 bases between them. The CDR3 region is CASSIDSYNEQFF. The CDR3 bases are TGTGCCAGTAGTATCGACAGTTACAATGAGCAGTTCTTC.

V gene TRBV12-3 or TRBV12-4 combines with J gene TRBJ2-7, with D tentatively TRBD2 (7 bases). The CDR3 is made up of 15 amino acids. Trimming removed 5 bases at V and 5 bases at J, with 19 bases between. The CDR3 bases are TGTGCCAGCAGTCCCCGCCGATCGGGGGGCGACGAGCAGTACTTC. Protein: CASSPRRSGGDEQYF.

V and J are TRBV10-3 and TRBJ1-1, with D possibly being TRBD1 (6 bases). The length of the CDR3 is 13 residues. CDR1 and CDR2 from the germline V gene are ENHRY and SYGVKD. The ends were cut back, 3 bases at V and 2 bases at J, with 7 bases in the middle. This chain's CDR3 is CAISDGGNTEAFF. The CDR3 DNA reads TGTGCCATCAGTGATGGGGGCAACACTGAAGCTTTCTTT.

This clonotype was counted only a few times. The chain recombines TRBV25-1 with TRBJ2-7; D perhaps matches TRBD1 (7 bases). The V gene lost 0 bases and the J gene lost 3 bases, with 18 bases spanning the gap. Germline loops: CDR1 MGHDK, CDR2 SYGVNS. The CDR3 totals 17 residues. DNA for the CDR3: TGTGCCAGCAGTGAATATGGTGGGCGACAGGGAGGCTACGAGCAGTACTTC. Translation gives CASSEYGGRQGGYEQYF.

The V call is TRBV4-1, the J call TRBJ2-2, with 8 nucleotides matching TRBD2. The CDR3 spans 16 residues. The germline V gene encodes CDR1 MGHRA and CDR2 YSYEKL. J lost 3 bases, V lost 0 bases, and 3 bases had no gene match. The CDR3 DNA sequence: TGCGCCAGCAGCCAAGATCAAGCGGGGGACACCGGGGAGCTGTTTTTT. Its translation is CASSQDQAGDTGELFF.

This chain links TRBV30 with TRBJ1-1, with 12 bases identical to TRBD1. Germline CDR1 and CDR2: GTSNPN and SVGIG (reference sequence). V was pared by 8 bases and J by 3 bases, with 7 bases of the junction left unmatched. CDR3 length: 14 amino acids. The CDR3 bases are TGTGCCGGGACAGGGGGCGGTTGGTACACTGAAGCTTTCTTT. Translating it yields CAGTGGGWYTEAFF.

This sequence joins TRBV29-1 and TRBJ2-5; tentatively, D is TRBD1 (7 bases). CDR1 SQVTM and CDR2 ANQGSEA come from the germline V gene. Trimming stripped 2 bases from V and 2 bases from J, with 15 bases between. The CDR3 sequence is 15 residues long. The CDR3 protein is CSVELRGDSQETQYF. CDR3 nucleotides: TGCAGCGTTGAACTGAGGGGGGACAGTCAAGAGACCCAGTACTTC.

Only one count was recorded for this clonotype. The rearrangement links TRBV24-1 to TRBJ2-2; no firm D call. The V end was cut by 9 bases, the J end by 0 bases, with 10 bases between. The CDR3 runs to 14 residues. CDR1 and CDR2 (germline): KGHDR, SFDVKD. CDR3 residues: CATGRSANTGELFF. The CDR3 region has the DNA TGTGCCACCGGGCGGAGTGCGAACACCGGGGAGCTGTTTTTT.

J is TRBJ1-3 and V is TRBV7-6; the D gene is possibly TRBD1 (6 bases). This CDR3 comprises 16 residues. Germline values: CDR1 SGHVS, CDR2 FNYEAQ. Trimming cost V 4 bases and J 2 bases, with 15 bases left between them. CDR3 loop: CASSSATRGAGNTIYF. The CDR3 region has the DNA TGTGCCAGCAGCTCAGCCACAAGGGGGGCTGGAAACACCATATATTTT. The entire variable domain, with the rest obtained from reference TRBV7-6 and TRBJ1-3, is as follows: GAGVSQSPRYKVTKRGQDVALRCDPISGHVSLYWYRQALGQGPEFLTYFNYEAQQDKSGLPNDRFSAERPEGSISTLTIQRTEQRDSAMYRCASSSATRGAGNTIYFGEGSWLTVV.

The V call is TRBV30, the J call TRBJ1-5; D gene uncertain. The CDR3 extends over 13 amino acids. V lost 2 bases and J 6 bases, leaving 11 bases between the germline ends. Germline V gene lookup returns CDR1 GTSNPN and CDR2 SVGIG (reference sequence). The CDR3 is CAWSSIQSQPQHF. In DNA, the CDR3 is TGTGCCTGGAGTTCAATCCAGAGTCAGCCCCAGCATTTT. Full variable domain (rest looked up from reference TRBV30 and TRBJ1-5): SQTIHQWPATLVQPVGSPLSLECTVEGTSNPNLYWYRQAAGRGLQLLFYSVGIGQISSEVPQNLSASRPQDRQFILSSKKLLLSDSGFYLCAWSSIQSQPQHFGDGTRLSIL.

This clonotype was counted at least ten times. V is TRBV29-1 and J is TRBJ2-6; no clear D gene. The CDR3 runs 12 residues. Germline assignment: CDR1 SQVTM and CDR2 ANQGSEA. The V end was cut by 5 bases, the J end by 4 bases, with 6 bases between. The chain's CDR3 is CSVSTGANVLTF. The CDR3 bases are TGCAGCGTTTCAACCGGGGCCAACGTCCTGACTTTC.